This TCR beta chain was captured in a study of siplizumab effects on memory and regulatory T cells. V lost 0 bases and J 8 bases, leaving 13 bases between the germline ends. Germline CDR1 MGHRA, CDR2 YSYEKL. The CDR3 is made up of 14 amino acids. The study, taken as a whole, reports: No functional test confirmed suppression by proliferating siplizumab-culture Tregs. Naive or memory phenotype assignment was not possible for roughly 75-96% of proliferating CD4+ or CD8+ clones. Among alloreactive clones, only a minor fraction mapped to unstimulated subsets. The apparent diversity of naive T cells exceeded that of memory cells, and naive T cells seemed to make a major contribution to the alloresponse.

About this clone: No antigen is known for it.

TCRdb's table, derived via immunoSEQ multiplex PCR, lists solely in-frame clones and lacks some. The sample lists 65,000 to 85,000 clones, 93% occurring once. The receptor was isolated from a human donor in good health. Material for sequencing was CD8+ T cells sorted from blood. This sequence joins TRBV4-1 and TRBJ1-2, with a weak D call TRBD1 (5 bases). CDR3 protein: CASSQDLGQMGYTF. DNA of the CDR3: TGCGCCAGCAGCCAAGATCTAGGACAAATGGGCTACACCTTC.